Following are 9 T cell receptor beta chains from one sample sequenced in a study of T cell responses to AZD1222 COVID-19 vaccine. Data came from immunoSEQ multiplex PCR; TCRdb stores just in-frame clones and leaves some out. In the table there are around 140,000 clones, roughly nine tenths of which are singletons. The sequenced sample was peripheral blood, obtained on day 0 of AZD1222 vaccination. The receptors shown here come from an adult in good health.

The CDR3 nucleotides are TGTGCCAGCAGGCCGGACAATTCAAACGGCTACACCTTC. The encoded protein is CASRPDNSNGYTF. The genes are TRBV6-5 and TRBJ1-2; possible D gene TRBD1, 5 bases. The V end was cut by 6 bases, the J end by 8 bases, with 16 bases between. The CDR3 is made up of 13 amino acids. Looked up from germline, CDR1 is MNHEY and CDR2 is SVGAGI.

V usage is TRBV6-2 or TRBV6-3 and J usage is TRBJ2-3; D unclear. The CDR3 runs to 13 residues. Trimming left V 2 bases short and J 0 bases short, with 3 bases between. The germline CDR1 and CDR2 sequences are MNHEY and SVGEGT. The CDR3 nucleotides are TGTGCCAGCAGTTACAGCAGCACAGATACGCAGTATTTT. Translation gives CASSYSSTDTQYF.

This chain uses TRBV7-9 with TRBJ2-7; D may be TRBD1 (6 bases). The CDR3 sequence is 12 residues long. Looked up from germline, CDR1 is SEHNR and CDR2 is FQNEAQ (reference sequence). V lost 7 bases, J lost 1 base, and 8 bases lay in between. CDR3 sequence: CASTGQSYEQYF. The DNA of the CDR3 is TGTGCCAGCACAGGACAGTCCTACGAGCAGTACTTC.

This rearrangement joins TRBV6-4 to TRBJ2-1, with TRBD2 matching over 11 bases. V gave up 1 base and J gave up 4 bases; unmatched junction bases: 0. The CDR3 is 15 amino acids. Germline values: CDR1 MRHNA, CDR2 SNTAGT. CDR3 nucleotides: TGTGCCAGCAGTGACTTAGCGGGGGGGTACAATGAGCAGTTCTTC. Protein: CASSDLAGGYNEQFF.

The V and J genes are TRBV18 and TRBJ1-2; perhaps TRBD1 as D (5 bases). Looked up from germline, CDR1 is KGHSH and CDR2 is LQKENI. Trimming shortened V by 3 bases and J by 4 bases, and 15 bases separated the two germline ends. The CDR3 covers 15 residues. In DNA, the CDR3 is TGTGCCAGCTCACCGCAGGGACCGAAGGGCTATGGCTACACCTTC. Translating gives CASSPQGPKGYGYTF.

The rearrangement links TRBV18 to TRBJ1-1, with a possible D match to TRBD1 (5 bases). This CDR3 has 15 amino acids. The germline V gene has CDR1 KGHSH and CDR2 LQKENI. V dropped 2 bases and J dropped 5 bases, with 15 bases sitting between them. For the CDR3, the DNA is TGTGCCAGCTCACCAAATATGGGGGAGGGTACTGAAGCTTTCTTT. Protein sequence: CASSPNMGEGTEAFF.

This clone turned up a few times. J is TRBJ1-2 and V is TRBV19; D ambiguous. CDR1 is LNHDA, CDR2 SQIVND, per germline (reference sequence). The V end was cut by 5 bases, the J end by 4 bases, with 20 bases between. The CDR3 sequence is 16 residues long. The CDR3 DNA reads TGTGCCAGTAGTGCAGGAAGCACAACTACCCCCTATGGCTACACCTTC. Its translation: CASSAGSTTTPYGYTF.

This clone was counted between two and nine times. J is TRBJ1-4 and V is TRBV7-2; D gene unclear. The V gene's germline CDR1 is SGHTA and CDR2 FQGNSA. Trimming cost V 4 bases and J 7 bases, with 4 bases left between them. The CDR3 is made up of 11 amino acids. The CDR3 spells CASSSFEKLFF. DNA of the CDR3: TGTGCCAGCAGCTCTTTTGAAAAACTGTTTTTT.

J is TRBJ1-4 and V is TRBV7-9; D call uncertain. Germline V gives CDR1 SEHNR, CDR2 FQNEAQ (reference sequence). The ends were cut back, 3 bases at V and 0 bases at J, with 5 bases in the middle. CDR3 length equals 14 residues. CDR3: CASSFHATNEKLFF. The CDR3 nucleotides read TGTGCCAGCAGCTTCCATGCAACTAATGAAAAACTGTTTTTT.